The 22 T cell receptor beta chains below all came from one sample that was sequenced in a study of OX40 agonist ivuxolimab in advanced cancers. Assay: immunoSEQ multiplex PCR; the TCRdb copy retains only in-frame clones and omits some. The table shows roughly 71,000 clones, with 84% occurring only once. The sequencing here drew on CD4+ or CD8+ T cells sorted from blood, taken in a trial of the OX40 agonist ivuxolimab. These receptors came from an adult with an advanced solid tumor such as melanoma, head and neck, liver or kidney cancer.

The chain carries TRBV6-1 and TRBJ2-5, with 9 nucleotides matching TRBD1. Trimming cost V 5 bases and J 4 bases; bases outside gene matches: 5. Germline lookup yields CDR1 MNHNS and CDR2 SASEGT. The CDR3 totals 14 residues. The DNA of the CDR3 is TGTGCCAGCAGTCCGGGACAGGGACGAGAGACCCAGTACTTC. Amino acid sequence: CASSPGQGRETQYF.

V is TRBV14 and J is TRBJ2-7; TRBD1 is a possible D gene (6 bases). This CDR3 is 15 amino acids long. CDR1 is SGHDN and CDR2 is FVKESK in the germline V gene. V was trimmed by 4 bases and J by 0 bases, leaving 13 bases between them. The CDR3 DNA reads TGTGCCAGCAGCCCCCTCAGGACAGTCTCCTACGAGCAGTACTTC. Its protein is CASSPLRTVSYEQYF.

Here the CDR3 DNA reads TGTGCCAGTAGTATGGGGGACAGGGGTCAGCCCCAGCATTTT. Its translation: CASSMGDRGQPQHF. This chain uses TRBV19 with TRBJ1-5; 10 positions match TRBD1. CDR3 size: 14 residues. The V segment lost 3 bases and the J segment 6 bases; nucleotides outside the gene matches: 2. Looked up from germline, CDR1 is LNHDA and CDR2 is SQIVND (reference sequence).

Written as DNA, the CDR3 is TGTGCCACTTCCCGCCGGGAGGAAGAGACCCAGTACTTC. The encoded protein is CATSRREEETQYF. The chain is built from TRBV6-6 and TRBJ2-5, with TRBD2 identical over 7 bases. Losses at the gene ends were 10 bases for V and 3 bases for J; bases not matched to a gene: 8. This CDR3 comprises 13 residues. The germline gives CDR1 MNHNY, CDR2 SVGAGI (reference sequence).

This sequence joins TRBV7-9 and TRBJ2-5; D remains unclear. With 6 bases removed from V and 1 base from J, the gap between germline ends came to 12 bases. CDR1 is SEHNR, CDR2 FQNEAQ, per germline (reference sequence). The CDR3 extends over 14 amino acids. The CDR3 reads CASRSRGPQETQYF. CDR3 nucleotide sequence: TGTGCCAGCAGAAGTAGAGGCCCCCAAGAGACCCAGTACTTC.

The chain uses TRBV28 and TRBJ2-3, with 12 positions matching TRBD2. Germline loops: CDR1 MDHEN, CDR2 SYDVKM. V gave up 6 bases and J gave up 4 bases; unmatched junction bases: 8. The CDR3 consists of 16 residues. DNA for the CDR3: TGTGCCAGCAGACCTCGCCTAGCGGGAGGGGCAGATACGCAGTATTTT. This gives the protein CASRPRLAGGADTQYF.

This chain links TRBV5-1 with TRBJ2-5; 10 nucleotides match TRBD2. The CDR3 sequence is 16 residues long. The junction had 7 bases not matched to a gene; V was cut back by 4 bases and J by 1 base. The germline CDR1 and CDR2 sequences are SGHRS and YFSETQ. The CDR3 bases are TGCGCCAGCAGCCGTACGGTAGCGGGGGGCCAAGAGACCCAGTACTTC. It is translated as CASSRTVAGGQETQYF.

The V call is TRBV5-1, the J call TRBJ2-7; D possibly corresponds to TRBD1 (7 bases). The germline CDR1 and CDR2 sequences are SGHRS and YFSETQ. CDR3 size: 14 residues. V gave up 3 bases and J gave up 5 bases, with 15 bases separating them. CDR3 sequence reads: CASSSQGGFDEQYF. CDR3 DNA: TGCGCCAGCAGCTCGCAGGGGGGATTCGACGAGCAGTACTTC.

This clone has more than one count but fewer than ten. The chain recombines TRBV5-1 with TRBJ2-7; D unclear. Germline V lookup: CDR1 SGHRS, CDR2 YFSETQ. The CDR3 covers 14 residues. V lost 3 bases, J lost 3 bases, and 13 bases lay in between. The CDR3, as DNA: TGCGCCAGCAGCTCTAATTCAGCCGTCTACGAGCAGTACTTC. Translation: CASSSNSAVYEQYF.

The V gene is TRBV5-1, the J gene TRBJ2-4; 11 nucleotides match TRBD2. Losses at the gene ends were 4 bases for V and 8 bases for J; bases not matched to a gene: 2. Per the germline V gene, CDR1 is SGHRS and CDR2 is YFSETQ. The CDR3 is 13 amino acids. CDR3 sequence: CASSLTSGDIQYF. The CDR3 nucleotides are TGCGCCAGCAGCCTGACTAGCGGGGACATTCAGTACTTC.

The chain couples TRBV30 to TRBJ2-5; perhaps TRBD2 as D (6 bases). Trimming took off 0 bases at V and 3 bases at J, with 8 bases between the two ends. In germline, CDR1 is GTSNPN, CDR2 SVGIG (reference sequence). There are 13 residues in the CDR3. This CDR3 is CAWSVGTEETQYF. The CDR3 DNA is TGTGCCTGGAGTGTTGGGACTGAAGAGACCCAGTACTTC.

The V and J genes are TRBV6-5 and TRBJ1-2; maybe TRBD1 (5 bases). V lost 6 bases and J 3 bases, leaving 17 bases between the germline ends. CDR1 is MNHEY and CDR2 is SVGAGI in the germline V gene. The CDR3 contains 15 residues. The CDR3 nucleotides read TGTGCCAGCAGATATCCGGGGGACCTGGACTATGGCTACACCTTC. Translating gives CASRYPGDLDYGYTF.

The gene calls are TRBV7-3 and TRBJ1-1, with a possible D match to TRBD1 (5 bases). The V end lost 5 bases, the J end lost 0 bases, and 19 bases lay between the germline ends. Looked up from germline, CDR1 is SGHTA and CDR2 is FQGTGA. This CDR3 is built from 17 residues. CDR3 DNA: TGTGCCAGCAGCCCTTCGGGGGAAGGGCTAGTGAACACTGAAGCTTTCTTT. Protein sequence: CASSPSGEGLVNTEAFF.

CDR3 loop: CASSSGVGYGYTF. CDR3 bases: TGTGCCAGCAGCTCAGGGGTGGGCTATGGCTACACCTTC. This rearrangement joins TRBV7-2 to TRBJ1-2; TRBD1 might be the D (6 bases). Germline assignment: CDR1 SGHTA and CDR2 FQGNSA. CDR3 length: 13 amino acids. With 4 bases removed from V and 4 bases from J, the gap between germline ends came to 10 bases.

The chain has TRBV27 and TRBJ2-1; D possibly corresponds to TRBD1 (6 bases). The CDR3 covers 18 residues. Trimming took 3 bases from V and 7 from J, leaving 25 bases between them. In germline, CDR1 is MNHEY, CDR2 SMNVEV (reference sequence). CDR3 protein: CASSFRPPLEGEGNEQFF. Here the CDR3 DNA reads TGTGCCAGCAGTTTCCGCCCCCCTCTAGAGGGGGAAGGGAATGAGCAGTTCTTC.

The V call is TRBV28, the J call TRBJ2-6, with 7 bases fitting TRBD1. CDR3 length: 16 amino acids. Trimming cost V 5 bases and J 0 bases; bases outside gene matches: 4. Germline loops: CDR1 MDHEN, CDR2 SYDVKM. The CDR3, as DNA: TGTGCCAGCAGTGACAGGGAACGCTCTGGGGCCAACGTCCTGACTTTC. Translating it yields CASSDRERSGANVLTF.

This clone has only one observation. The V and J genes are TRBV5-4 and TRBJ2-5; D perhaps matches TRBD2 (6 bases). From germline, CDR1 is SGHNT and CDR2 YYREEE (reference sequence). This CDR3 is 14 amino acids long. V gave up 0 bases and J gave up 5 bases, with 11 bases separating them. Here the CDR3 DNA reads TGTGCCAGCAGCTTGGCCGCGGGGCGGGAGACCCAGTACTTC. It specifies CASSLAAGRETQYF.

CDR3 residues: CASSLGAAETQYF. In nucleotides, the CDR3 is TGTGCCAGCAGCTTAGGGGCAGCAGAGACCCAGTACTTC. This rearrangement joins TRBV7-9 to TRBJ2-5; no reliable D call. This CDR3 is 13 amino acids long. Trimming pared 1 base from V and 4 bases from J, leaving 7 bases between. Germline CDR1 SEHNR, CDR2 FQNEAQ (reference sequence).

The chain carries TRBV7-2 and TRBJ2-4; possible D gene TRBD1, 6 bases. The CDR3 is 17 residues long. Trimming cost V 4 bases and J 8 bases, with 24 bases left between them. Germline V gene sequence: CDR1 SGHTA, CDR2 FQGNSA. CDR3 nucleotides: TGTGCCAGCAGCTCAGAGCTAGGTGGGGGCCTTAGGGACATTCAGTACTTC. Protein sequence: CASSSELGGGLRDIQYF.

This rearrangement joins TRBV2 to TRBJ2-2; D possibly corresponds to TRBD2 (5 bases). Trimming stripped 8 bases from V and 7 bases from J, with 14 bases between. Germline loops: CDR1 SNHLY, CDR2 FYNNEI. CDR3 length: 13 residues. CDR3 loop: CASSPGVNGELFF. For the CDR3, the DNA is TGTGCCAGCTCCCCCGGGGTGAACGGGGAGCTGTTTTTT.

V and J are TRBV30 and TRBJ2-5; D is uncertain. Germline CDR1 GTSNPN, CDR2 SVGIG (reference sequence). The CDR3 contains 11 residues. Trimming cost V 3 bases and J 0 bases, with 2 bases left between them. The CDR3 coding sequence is TGTGCCTGGAGCGACCAAGAGACCCAGTACTTC. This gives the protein CAWSDQETQYF.

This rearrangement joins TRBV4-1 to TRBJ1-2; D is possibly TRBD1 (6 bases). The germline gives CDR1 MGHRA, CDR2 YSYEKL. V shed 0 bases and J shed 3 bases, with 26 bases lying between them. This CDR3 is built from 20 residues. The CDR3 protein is CASSQESMRVSRGLDYGYTF. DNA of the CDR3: TGCGCCAGCAGCCAAGAATCGATGAGGGTCTCCAGGGGATTGGACTATGGCTACACCTTC.